This T cell receptor beta chain was recorded in a study of T cell responses to AZD1222 COVID-19 vaccine. The repertoire was sequenced with immunoSEQ multiplex PCR; TCRdb's copy has only in-frame clones and lacks some. The sample includes under 60,000 clones, roughly 80% of them seen just once. Overall study results and limits: Just 5 to 7 AZD1222 recipients were seropositive at baseline. Receipt of two AZD1222 doses was followed by a rise in Spike-specific TCR breadth and depth. Regions left unmutated in variants are reportedly the target of nearly half of spike-specific TCRs.

Worth noting for this clone: As yet, its antigen is unknown.

With 6 bases removed from V and 7 bases from J, the gap between germline ends came to 4 bases. Germline V gives CDR1 MNHEY, CDR2 SVGAGI. The CDR3 runs to 10 residues. The gene calls are TRBV6-5 and TRBJ2-1; unclear D gene. The source of this sequence is an adult in good health. The source was peripheral blood, collected on day 0 of AZD1222 vaccination. The CDR3 region is CASRTNEQFF. As DNA, the CDR3 is TGTGCCAGCAGGACGAATGAGCAGTTCTTC.